A selection of T cell receptor beta chains follows, all from one sample in a study of regulatory T cells in long-lasting Graves disease. One entry per CDR3 protein results from TCRdb running MiXCR on the multiplex PCR reads. This sample has 600,000 to 650,000 distinct CDR3 sequences, with approximately 15% found just once. The data were also submitted as part of a second study, on T cells in Graves' hyperthyroidism and ophthalmopathy.

This sample comprised peripheral blood mononuclear cells (PBMCs), obtained at new diagnosis, from a patient treated with antithyroid drugs. The receptors here all came from a woman in her 30s with Graves disease. Both conserved end residues are part of each CDR3.

TRBV15	TRBJ1-6	CATSGDITNSPLHF
TRBV6-9	TRBJ2-2	CASSYMITGLDTGELFF
TRBV24-1	TRBJ1-1	CATSDPPRGAFF
TRBV6-1	TRBJ1-5	CASSGPGWGQPQHF
TRBV18	TRBJ2-5	CASSPSSGGRQETQYF
TRBV6-5	TRBJ2-7	CASSYPGQGLSEQYF
TRBV2	TRBJ1-6	CASSVAGHNSPLHF
TRBV2	TRBJ1-2	CASVGYTNYGYTF
TRBV2	TRBJ1-1	CASSGLPPGTEAFF
TRBV19	TRBJ2-5	CASAAARVETQYF
TRBV19	TRBJ2-1	CASSIIAGATYNEQFF
TRBV12-3/TRBV12-4	TRBJ2-7	CASRPGTGAPHEQYF
TRBV6-2/TRBV6-3	TRBJ2-7	CASSSPGRESYEQYF
TRBV20-1	TRBJ1-6	CSAGPGQGIASPLHF
TRBV29-1	TRBJ2-1	CSVESGQGVYEQFF
TRBV7-9	TRBJ1-6	CASSLWNSPLHF